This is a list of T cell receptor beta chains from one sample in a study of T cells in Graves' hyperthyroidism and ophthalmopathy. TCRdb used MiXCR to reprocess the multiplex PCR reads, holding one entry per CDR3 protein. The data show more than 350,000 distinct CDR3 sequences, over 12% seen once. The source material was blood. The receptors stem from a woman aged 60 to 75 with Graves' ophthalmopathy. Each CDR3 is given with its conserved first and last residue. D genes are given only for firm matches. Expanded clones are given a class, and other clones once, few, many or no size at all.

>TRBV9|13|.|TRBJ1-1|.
TGTGCCAGCAGTGTGGCAGGGTGGAGTGAAGCTTTCTTT
CASSVAGWSEAFF
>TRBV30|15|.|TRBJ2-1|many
TGTGCCTGGGACCCGACTGGCGGGATATACAATGAGCAGTTCTTC
CAWDPTGGIYNEQFF
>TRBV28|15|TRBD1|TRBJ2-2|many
TGTGCCAGCAGTTATTCGGACAGGGCCGGCGGGGAGCTGTTTTTT
CASSYSDRAGGELFF
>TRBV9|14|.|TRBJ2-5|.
TGTGCCAGCAGCTCCCGGGCGTGGGAAGAGACCCAGTACTTC
CASSSRAWEETQYF
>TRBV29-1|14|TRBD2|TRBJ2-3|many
TGCAGCGCTAAACTAGCGGGAGACACAGATACGCAGTATTTT
CSAKLAGDTDTQYF
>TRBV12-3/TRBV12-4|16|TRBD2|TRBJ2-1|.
TGTGCCAGCAGTTGGACTAGCGGGAGTAACCGCAATGAGCAGTTCTTC
CASSWTSGSNRNEQFF
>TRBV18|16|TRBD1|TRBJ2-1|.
TGTGCCAGCTCACGCTCCGGGACAGGGGCCTACAATGAGCAGTTCTTC
CASSRSGTGAYNEQFF
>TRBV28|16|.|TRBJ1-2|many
TGTGCCAGCAGTTTAAGCGGTTTGGGCCCACATGGCGGCTACACCTTC
CASSLSGLGPHGGYTF
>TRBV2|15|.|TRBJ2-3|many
TGTGCCAGCAGTGGTTTGGGCATTAGCACAGATACGCAGTATTTT
CASSGLGISTDTQYF
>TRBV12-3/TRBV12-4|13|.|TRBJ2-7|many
TGTGCCAGCAGAGGGGGGCTGGGGTACGAGCAGTACTTC
CASRGGLGYEQYF
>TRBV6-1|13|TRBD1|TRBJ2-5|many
TGTGCCAGCAGTGGGACAGGAGGAGAGACCCAGTACTTC
CASSGTGGETQYF
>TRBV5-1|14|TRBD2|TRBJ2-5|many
TGCGCCAGCAGCGTCGGGACTACCTCGGAGACCCAGTACTTC
CASSVGTTSETQYF
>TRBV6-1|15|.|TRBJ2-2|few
TGTGCCAGCAAAAGTCGGCCAACGAACACCGGGGAGCTGTTTTTT
CASKSRPTNTGELFF
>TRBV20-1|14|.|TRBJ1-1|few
TGCAGTGCTAGAGTTCGGGGTATAGCCACTGAAGCTTTCTTT
CSARVRGIATEAFF
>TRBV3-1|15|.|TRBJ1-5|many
TGTGCCAGCAGCCAAGAAGGGGGGGGCAATCAGCCCCAGCATTTT
CASSQEGGGNQPQHF
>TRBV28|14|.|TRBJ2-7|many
TGTGCCAGCAGTTTAATTGGAGCACAGGGTGGGCAGTACTTC
CASSLIGAQGGQYF
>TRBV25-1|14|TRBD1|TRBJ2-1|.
TGTGCCAGCAGCCAGACAGGGGGCTCCAATGAGCAGTTCTTC
CASSQTGGSNEQFF
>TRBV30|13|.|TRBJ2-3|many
TGTGCCTGGACAGGGACCCTCGGAGATACGCAGTATTTT
CAWTGTLGDTQYF
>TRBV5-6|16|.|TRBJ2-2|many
TGTGCCAGCAGCTTGCCAGGGCGCCTGGGCACCGGGGAGCTGTTTTTT
CASSLPGRLGTGELFF
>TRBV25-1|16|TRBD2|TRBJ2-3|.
TGTGCCAGCAGTGAAGCCGCGGGAGGGCTCACAGATACGCAGTATTTT
CASSEAAGGLTDTQYF
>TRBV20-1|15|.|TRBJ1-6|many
TGCAGTGCCGAGGGACACAGCTCCTATAATTCACCCCTCCACTTT
CSAEGHSSYNSPLHF
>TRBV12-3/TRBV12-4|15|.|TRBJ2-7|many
TGTGCCAGCAGTTTTGGAGACTTTAACTCCTACGAGCAGTACTTC
CASSFGDFNSYEQYF
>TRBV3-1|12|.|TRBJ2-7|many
TGTGCCAGCAGCCAAGGGGTCTACGAGCAGTACTTC
CASSQGVYEQYF
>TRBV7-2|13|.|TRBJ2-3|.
TGTCCCAGCAGCCCCCCATCCACAGATACGCAGTATTTT
CPSSPPSTDTQYF
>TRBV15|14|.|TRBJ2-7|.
TGTGCCACCAGCAGGCCTTTCGGGTCCTACGAGCAGTACTTC
CATSRPFGSYEQYF
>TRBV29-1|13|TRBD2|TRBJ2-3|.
TGCAGCGGGGCGGCGGGAGGCGGAGATACGCAGTATTTT
CSGAAGGGDTQYF
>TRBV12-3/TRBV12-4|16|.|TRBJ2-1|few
TGTGCCAGCAGTTCCCACAGGGGGGGCTCCTACAATGAGCAGTTCTTC
CASSSHRGGSYNEQFF
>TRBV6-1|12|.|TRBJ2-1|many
TGTGCCAGCAGATCCGCCGGCAATGAGCAGTTCTTC
CASRSAGNEQFF
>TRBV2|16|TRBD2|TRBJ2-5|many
TGTGCCAGCAACAAGGATGGACTAGCGGTACGAGAGACCCAGTACTTC
CASNKDGLAVRETQYF
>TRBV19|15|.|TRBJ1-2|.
TGTGCCAGTCTTGGATTGGACAGATCAAACTATGGCTACACCTTC
CASLGLDRSNYGYTF
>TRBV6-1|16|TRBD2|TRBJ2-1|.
TGTGCCAGCCCTGGGGTTCAAGCGGGAGGTTACAATGAGCAGTTCTTC
CASPGVQAGGYNEQFF
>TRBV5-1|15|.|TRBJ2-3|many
TGCGCCAGCAGACCCGACGCGGTCAGCACAGATACGCAGTATTTT
CASRPDAVSTDTQYF
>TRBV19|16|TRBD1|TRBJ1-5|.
TGTGCCAGTAATAGCGACGGGACAGGTTACAATCAGCCCCAGCATTTT
CASNSDGTGYNQPQHF
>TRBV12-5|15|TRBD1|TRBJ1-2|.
TGTGCTAGTGGACCTTCGGACAGGAGTCGCTATGGCTACACCTTC
CASGPSDRSRYGYTF
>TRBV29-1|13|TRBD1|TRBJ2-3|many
TGCAGCGTGGCGGACAGGGACACAGATACGCAGTATTTT
CSVADRDTDTQYF
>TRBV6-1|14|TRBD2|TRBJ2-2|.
TGTGCCAGCAGTGATTTAGCGGGAACCGGGGAGCTGTTTTTT
CASSDLAGTGELFF
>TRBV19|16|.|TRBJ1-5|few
TGTGCCACCCAGACGCTTTCGGGGGGCAGCAATCAGCCCCAGCATTTT
CATQTLSGGSNQPQHF
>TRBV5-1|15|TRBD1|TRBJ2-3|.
TGCGCCAGCAGCGGACGGGACAGGTCAACAGATACGCAGTATTTT
CASSGRDRSTDTQYF
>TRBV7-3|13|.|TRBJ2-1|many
TGTGCCAGCAGCACCCCCGAGGGTAATGAGCAGTTCTTC
CASSTPEGNEQFF
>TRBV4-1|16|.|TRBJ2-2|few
TGCGCCAGCAGCCAGTTGGACCTCGGATTTTCGAGGGAGCTGTTTTTT
CASSQLDLGFSRELFF
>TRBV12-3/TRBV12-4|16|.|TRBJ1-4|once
TGTGCCAGCAGTTTAGTAGAGACAGGCAAGAATGAAAAACTGTTTTTT
CASSLVETGKNEKLFF
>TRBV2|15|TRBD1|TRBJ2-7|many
TGTGCCAGCAGTGAAGCGGACAGGGGACCCTACGAGCAGTACTTC
CASSEADRGPYEQYF
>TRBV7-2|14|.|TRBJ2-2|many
TGTGCCAGCAGCTTGGATGCCTCCACCGGGGAGCTGTTTTTT
CASSLDASTGELFF
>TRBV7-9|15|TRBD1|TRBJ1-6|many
TGTGCCAGCAGCGGACAGGGGCGAGGGAATTCACCCCTCCACTTT
CASSGQGRGNSPLHF
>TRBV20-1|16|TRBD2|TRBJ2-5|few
TGCAGTGCTAGAGTGGGGCAGGGAGGGGCCCAAGAGACCCAGTACTTC
CSARVGQGGAQETQYF
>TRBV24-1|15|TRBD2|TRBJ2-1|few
TGTGCCACCAGTGCCCAAGGACTAGCGGGAGGTGAGCAGTTCTTC
CATSAQGLAGGEQFF
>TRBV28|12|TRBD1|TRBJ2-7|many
TGTGCCAGTAACGACAGGGTATACGAGCAGTACTTC
CASNDRVYEQYF